The next 10 T cell receptor beta chains were all read from a single sample in a study of T cell clonality in common variable immunodeficiency. This table comes from immunoSEQ multiplex PCR, and its TCRdb copy is limited to in-frame clones, with some not included. Altogether 52,000 or so clones were found in the sample, and no singletons occur. The specimen was peripheral blood mononuclear cells. These receptors were obtained from a person aged 18-69 years in good health.

Regarding this clone: The sequenced fragment ends 3 residues before the CDR3 boundary, so the rest is inferred from the germline J gene. The chain recombines TRBV7-9 with TRBJ1-3, with D hard to call. Trimming stripped 7 bases from V and 4 bases from J, with 14 bases between. The germline V gene has CDR1 SEHNR and CDR2 FQNEAQ (reference sequence). CDR3 size: 14 residues. The CDR3 bases that were read are TGTGCCAGCACCTCTAATCAACGCGGAAACACC. Encoded protein: CASTSNQRGNT. The full CDR3 protein is CASTSNQRGNTIYF.

Many counts were recorded for this clone. The read finishes 3 residues shy of the CDR3 end, and the germline J gene is used to complete it. The rearrangement links TRBV30 to TRBJ1-4; no clear D. V was pared by 0 bases and J by 8 bases, with 10 bases between. Germline CDR1 is GTSNPN and CDR2 is SVGIG (reference sequence). The CDR3 loop spans 13 amino acids. This CDR3 is CAWSVQGREKLFF. The CDR3 bases that were read are TGTGCCTGGAGTGTACAAGGGCGCGAAAAA.

In this sample, this clone turned up many times. The CDR3 goes on 3 residues after the read ends, and that part is filled in from the germline J gene. The V and J genes are TRBV6-2 or TRBV6-3 and TRBJ2-1; D is perhaps TRBD1 (6 bases). Trimming pared 7 bases from V and 7 bases from J, leaving 14 bases between. CDR3 length: 13 amino acids. In germline, CDR1 is MNHEY, CDR2 SVGEGT. CDR3 protein: CASTPVGGNEQFF. Partial CDR3 DNA: TGTGCCAGCACCCCGGTAGGGGGTAATGAG.

This clone was observed at least ten times. The CDR3 end falls 3 residues outside the read, so it is completed with the germline J gene. The chain has TRBV5-1 and TRBJ1-5, with TRBD1 matching 7 bases. There are 14 residues in the CDR3. CDR1 is SGHRS, CDR2 YFSETQ, per germline. Trimming took 4 bases from V and 2 from J; bases not matched to a gene: 3. CDR3 DNA, as far as it was read: TGCGCCAGCAGCCCTGGGACAGGCAATCAGCCC. Protein sequence: CASSPGTGNQP. The whole CDR3 reads CASSPGTGNQPQHF.

Points on this clone: Sequencing ends 3 residues short of the CDR3 end; the germline J gene provides the rest. The V gene is TRBV19, the J gene TRBJ2-4; TRBD1 agrees at 7 bases. Germline-derived CDR1 and CDR2 are LNHDA and SQIVND (reference sequence). The CDR3 extends over 15 amino acids. CDR3 amino acids: CASSIGDSGNYGQYF. Partial CDR3 DNA: TGTGCCAGTAGTATAGGGGACAGTGGTAACTATGGT.

This clone was observed at least ten times. The sequence runs out 3 residues before the end of the CDR3; the remainder is reconstructed from the germline J gene. The sample contains more than one DNA sequence encoding this CDR3. The chain uses TRBV20-1 and TRBJ1-2; 7 positions match TRBD1. V trimming: 6 bases; J trimming: 4 bases; junction bases outside the gene matches: 11. There are 14 residues in the CDR3. Germline assignment: CDR1 DFQATT and CDR2 SNEGSKA (reference sequence). CDR3 DNA (partial): TGCAGTGCACCCAGACAGGGTGCCCTCTATGGC. Translating it yields CSAPRQGALYG. The CDR3 reads in full as CSAPRQGALYGYTF.

This clone has a handful of counts. The sequenced fragment ends 3 residues before the CDR3 boundary, so the rest is inferred from the germline J gene. This chain joins TRBV6-4 and TRBJ1-2; D is perhaps TRBD1 (5 bases). This CDR3 has 14 amino acids. In germline, CDR1 is MRHNA, CDR2 SNTAGT. CDR3 sequence: CASSLAGGHNDYTF. The DNA read from the CDR3 is TGTGCCAGCAGTTTAGCGGGAGGACACAATGAC.

This clone occurred many times. The read terminates 3 residues before the CDR3 end, so the remaining end is supplied by the germline J gene. The V gene is TRBV28, the J gene TRBJ2-1, with 9 positions matching TRBD1. This CDR3 spans 15 amino acids. Trimming removed 2 bases from V and 5 bases from J; junction bases left unmatched: 4. From germline, CDR1 is MDHEN and CDR2 SYDVKM. The CDR3 spells CASSLTGGANNEQFF. The sequenced CDR3 bases are TGTGCCAGCAGTTTAACAGGGGGCGCTAACAATGAG.

At least ten counts were recorded for this clone. One junction end does not reproduce the germline sequence, and a read error may be involved. Read sequence stops 3 residues before the CDR3 end, and the germline J gene provides the missing end. The V and J genes are TRBV4-2 and TRBJ2-5, with D perhaps matching TRBD1 (6 bases). CDR1 and CDR2 from the germline V gene are LGHNA and YNFKEQ. The CDR3 is 14 amino acids. The CDR3 reads CASSQERTEETQYF. The covered CDR3 bases are TGCGCCAGCAGCCAAGAGAGGACAGAAGAGACC.

This clone was counted many times. The read gets to within 3 residues of the CDR3 end, and the germline J gene fills in the rest. Other DNA sequences in the sample encode the same CDR3. The chain has TRBV7-6 and TRBJ1-3, with D hard to call. CDR3 size: 13 residues. V was shortened by 5 bases and J by 3 bases, with 8 bases between the two germline ends. CDR1 and CDR2 (germline): SGHVS, FNYEAQ. CDR3 DNA (partial): TGTGCCAGCAGCCAGGAGGGTGGAAACACC. This gives the protein CASSQEGGNT. In full, the CDR3 is CASSQEGGNTIYF.